This T cell receptor beta chain derives from a study of blood T cell repertoires in COVID-19. CDR3 length equals 18 residues. V was clipped by 0 bases and J by 3 bases, with 21 bases between them. CDR1 is LGHNA, CDR2 YSLEER, per germline. Original handling: Cell counts per sample came from amplifying reference gene primers. The table came from immunoSEQ multiplex PCR; TCRdb's copy has only in-frame clones and leaves some out. V and J calls and clone size are given by that table; D and trimming were obtained from the DNA. The sample holds around 310,000 clones; around 87% are singletons and the top ten take 4%.

The clonotype comes from a woman aged 45-65 years with active or convalescent COVID-19. Sequencing was performed on peripheral blood. This rearrangement joins TRBV4-3 to TRBJ2-7, with a weak D call TRBD1 (5 bases). CDR3 in amino acids: CASSQDQGPSSRVYEQYF. The CDR3 region has the DNA TGCGCCAGCAGCCAAGATCAGGGTCCGTCGAGTCGAGTCTACGAGCAGTACTTC.